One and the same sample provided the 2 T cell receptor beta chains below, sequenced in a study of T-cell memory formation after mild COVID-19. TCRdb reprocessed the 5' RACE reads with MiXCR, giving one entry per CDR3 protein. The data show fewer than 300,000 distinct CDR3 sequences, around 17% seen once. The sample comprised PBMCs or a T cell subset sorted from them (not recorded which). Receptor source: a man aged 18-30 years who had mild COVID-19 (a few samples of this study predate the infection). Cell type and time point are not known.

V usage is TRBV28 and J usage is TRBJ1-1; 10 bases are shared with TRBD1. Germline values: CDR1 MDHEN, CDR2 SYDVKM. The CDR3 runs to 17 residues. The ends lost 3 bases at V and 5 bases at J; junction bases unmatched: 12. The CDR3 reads CASSLAGTGERLTEAFF. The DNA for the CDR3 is TGTGCCAGCAGTTTGGCCGGGACAGGGGAACGATTGACTGAAGCTTTCTTT.

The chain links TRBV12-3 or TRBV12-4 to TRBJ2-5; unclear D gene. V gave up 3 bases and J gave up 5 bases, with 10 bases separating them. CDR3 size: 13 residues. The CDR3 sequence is CASSLDGAETQYF. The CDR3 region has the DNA TGTGCCAGCAGTTTGGACGGAGCGGAGACCCAGTACTTC.